A single T cell receptor beta chain is shown here with its context. The antigen is undetermined. These data are taken from a study of CD8+CD57+ T cells in acquired aplastic anemia. Study information: Healthy-donor CD4+ cells averaged about 9.9 million reads.

Findings and limits, study-wide: Patients and controls were found to share 25 to 30 CD8+ CDR3 sequences.

This CDR3 has 15 residues. Germline V gene data show CDR1 as LGHNA and CDR2 as YNFKEQ. Trimming took off 1 base at V and 0 bases at J, with 9 bases between the two ends. Both TCR beta VDJ combination and CDR3 sequence profiling were carried out. Genomic DNA was the template for this profiling. TCRdb recomputed calls from the reads with MiXCR, one row per CDR3 protein. The sample has about 110,000 distinct CDR3 sequences; 40% to 65% are singletons. Sequenced material: sorted CD4+, CD8+, or CD8+CD57+ T cells (not recorded which) from PBMCs. The chain recombines TRBV4-2 with TRBJ1-1; D gene ambiguous. This sequence originates from a human donor in good health, serving as a control. CDR3 residues: CASSQVPTVNTEAFF. CDR3 DNA: TGTGCCAGCAGCCAAGTGCCCACAGTGAACACTGAAGCTTTCTTT.